This is a list of T cell receptor beta chains from one sample in a study of patients and donors after allogeneic stem cell transplantation. A single record per CDR3 protein comes from TCRdb applying MiXCR to the RT-PCR reads. This sample yields approximately 33,000 distinct CDR3 sequences, of which about 6.5% are seen a single time; roughly 34% belongs to the top ten. Input material: blood, either unsorted or a sorted T cell fraction (not recorded which). These receptors all stem from a human donor who was either an allogeneic HSCT recipient or a stem cell or donor lymphocyte infusion donor (not recorded which). It is not recorded whose cells these are; they may come from a transplant donor. Each CDR3 is given with its conserved first and last residue. Fields, in order: J gene, V gene, D gene, clone size, CDR3 DNA, CDR3 protein. D genes are given only for firm matches. The size of a clone is reported for some rows only, either as once, few or many, or as a class for expanded clones.

TRBJ2-2,TRBV4-1,.,many,TGCGCCAGCAGCCCGAACACCGGGGAGCTGTTTTTT,CASSPNTGELFF
TRBJ2-7,TRBV3-2,.,.,TGTGCCAGCAGCCAAGGATTTTCGGCGGGAGGGTCCTACGAGCAGTACTTC,CASSQGFSAGGSYEQYF
TRBJ2-5,TRBV4-3,TRBD1,few,TGCGCCAGCAGCCCGGACAGGGGGCGAAGAAAAGAGACCCAGTACTTC,CASSPDRGRRKETQYF
TRBJ2-7,TRBV10-3,TRBD2,many,TGTGCCATCAGTGATTCCGGACTAGCGGGAAGCTACGAGCAGTACTTC,CAISDSGLAGSYEQYF
TRBJ1-2,TRBV6-5,.,many,TGTGCCAGCGGGACCGGCTATGGCTACACCTTC,CASGTGYGYTF
TRBJ2-2,TRBV20-1,TRBD2,many,TGCAGTGCTAGAGATGGGACTAGTATAACTGGGGAGCTGTTTTTT,CSARDGTSITGELFF
TRBJ2-1,TRBV5-6,TRBD2,.,TGTGCCAGCAGCTTGGCGGGAGGAAACTACAATGAGCAGTTCTTC,CASSLAGGNYNEQFF
TRBJ1-2,TRBV10-3,.,many,TGTGCCACCAAGAATGCTAACTATGGCTACACCTTC,CATKNANYGYTF
TRBJ1-2,TRBV7-9,TRBD1,many,TGTGCCAGCAGCTTAGGGAGGGGGCGCTTTAACTATGGCTACACCTTC,CASSLGRGRFNYGYTF
TRBJ2-3,TRBV7-3,.,.,TGTGCCAGCAGCGGAACGGGGGGCGCAGATACGCAGTATTTT,CASSGTGGADTQYF
TRBJ1-5,TRBV7-6,.,many,TGTGCCAGCAGCTTATTTAGAGATCAGCCCCAGCATTTT,CASSLFRDQPQHF
TRBJ2-3,TRBV7-8,.,few,TGTGCCAGCAGCTTAGGGGTAGCGATAGGCACAGATACGCAGTATTTT,CASSLGVAIGTDTQYF
TRBJ2-1,TRBV5-1,.,many,TGCGCCAGCAGCGTTGGGTCTCAAACGAGCTCCTACAATGAGCAGTTCTTC,CASSVGSQTSSYNEQFF
TRBJ2-3,TRBV6-2/TRBV6-3,TRBD1,.,TGTGCCAGCAGTTACGGGGACAGGGATAAAGATACGCAGTATTTT,CASSYGDRDKDTQYF
TRBJ1-2,TRBV7-9,TRBD1,many,TGTGCCAGCAGCTTAGGAGGCCTTAGGGGACAGGGGGCTGATGGCTACACCTTC,CASSLGGLRGQGADGYTF
TRBJ1-5,TRBV7-2,.,many,TGTGCCAGCAGCTTAGGCCCGACGGCTTATCAGCCCCAGCATTTT,CASSLGPTAYQPQHF
TRBJ2-7,TRBV9,TRBD2,many,TGTGCCAGCAGCGCCACTAGCGGGAGCCCCTCCGAGCAGTACTTC,CASSATSGSPSEQYF
TRBJ2-1,TRBV11-2,TRBD1,medium-sized,TGTGCCAGCAGACAGGGGGCTGGGGGCTCCTACAATGAGCAGTTCTTC,CASRQGAGGSYNEQFF
TRBJ2-7,TRBV20-1,TRBD1,many,TGCAGTGCGACGGACAGGGGGCCGCCCTACGAGCAGTACTTC,CSATDRGPPYEQYF
TRBJ2-7,TRBV4-2,.,medium-sized,TGTGCCAGCAGCCAGTCCGACAGTTACTACGAGCAGTACTTC,CASSQSDSYYEQYF
TRBJ2-7,TRBV20-1,TRBD1,many,TGCAGTGCTAGAGATGCGGACAGGTCGGTCTACGAGCAGTACTTC,CSARDADRSVYEQYF
TRBJ2-7,TRBV15,TRBD1,few,TGTGCCACCAGCAGGGGGACAGGGTATTACGAGCAGTACTTC,CATSRGTGYYEQYF
TRBJ2-2,TRBV7-2,TRBD2,.,TGTGCCAGCAGCTCTAGCGGGAACACCGGGGAGCTGTTTTTT,CASSSSGNTGELFF
TRBJ2-4,TRBV5-6,.,few,TGTGCCAGCAGCTTGGCTCAGGGGACGGTTAGGAACATTCAGTACTTC,CASSLAQGTVRNIQYF
TRBJ2-3,TRBV6-5,.,many,TGTGCCAGCAGCCGGACAGTAAGCACAGATACGCAGTATTTT,CASSRTVSTDTQYF
TRBJ2-7,TRBV11-3,.,.,TGTGCCAGCAGCCCGAAGCCCGCCTACGAGCAGTACTTC,CASSPKPAYEQYF
TRBJ1-5,TRBV19,.,many,TGTGCCAGTAGTACAGTGAAGAATCAGCCCCAGCATTTT,CASSTVKNQPQHF
TRBJ2-1,TRBV7-2,TRBD1,many,TGTGCCAGCAGCTCCTACAGGGGAGCGTACAATGAGCAGTTCTTC,CASSSYRGAYNEQFF
TRBJ2-1,TRBV6-2/TRBV6-3,TRBD2,.,TGTGCCAGCAACCCCGGGAGGCCGGCTAGCTACGAGCAGTTCTTC,CASNPGRPASYEQFF
TRBJ1-1,TRBV18,.,many,TGTGCCAGCTCACCTACAGGGTTCGCTGAAGCTTTCTTT,CASSPTGFAEAFF
TRBJ1-4,TRBV12-3/TRBV12-4,.,many,TGTGCCAGCAGTCCCGGACTGACTGGTGGTGAAAAACTGTTTTTT,CASSPGLTGGEKLFF
TRBJ2-3,TRBV7-2,.,many,TGTGCCAGCAGCCACGGACAGTTTGCCCTCAGTAATACGCAGTATTTT,CASSHGQFALSNTQYF
TRBJ1-5,TRBV6-1,.,many,TGTGCCAGCAGTGAAGTGCCGAATCAGCCCCAGCATTTT,CASSEVPNQPQHF
TRBJ1-5,TRBV10-3,.,many,TGTGCCATCAGTGAGAAGGGAACACCCAATCAGCCCCAGCATTTT,CAISEKGTPNQPQHF
TRBJ2-3,TRBV7-8,.,medium-sized,TGTGCCAGCAGCTTAAACCTAGCCGGGAATACGCAGTATTTT,CASSLNLAGNTQYF
TRBJ2-2,TRBV6-4,TRBD1,few,TGTGCCAGCAGTCCGGTCAGGGGGACCACGAACACCGGGGAGCTGTTTTTT,CASSPVRGTTNTGELFF
TRBJ2-7,TRBV10-3,.,many,TGTGCCATCAGTGAGTCGATGGGACGACCTTACGAGCAGTACTTC,CAISESMGRPYEQYF
TRBJ2-7,TRBV5-1,TRBD2,few,TGCGCCAGCAGCTTGGGTAGCGGGATGGGGGAGCAGTACTTC,CASSLGSGMGEQYF
TRBJ2-7,TRBV6-6,.,many,TGTGCCAGCAGTTACTCGATTGTCTACGAGCAGTACTTC,CASSYSIVYEQYF
TRBJ2-2,TRBV28,.,many,TGTGCCAGCAGTTCCAACCGGGGTTACACCGGGGAGCTGTTTTTT,CASSSNRGYTGELFF
TRBJ2-1,TRBV9,TRBD2,few,TGTGCCAGCAGCGCACCTAGCGGGGTAGACAATGAGCAGTTCTTC,CASSAPSGVDNEQFF
TRBJ1-1,TRBV28,.,.,TGTGCCAGCAGTTTATGGGACAGTTACACTGAAGCTTTCTTT,CASSLWDSYTEAFF
TRBJ1-2,TRBV5-6,TRBD1,medium-sized,TGTGCCAGCAGCCCGGACAGGGCGTCTGGCTACACCTTC,CASSPDRASGYTF
TRBJ2-5,TRBV6-2/TRBV6-3,.,.,TGTGCCAGCAGTCCCCTGGGGCTAAGGGCCCAGTACTTC,CASSPLGLRAQYF
TRBJ2-1,TRBV28,TRBD2,many,TGTGCCAGCAGTTTCCTAGCGGGGGACAACAATGAGCAGTTCTTC,CASSFLAGDNNEQFF
TRBJ2-7,TRBV4-3,.,many,TGCGCCAGCAGCCAGAGGGTCTCCTACGAGCAGTACTTC,CASSQRVSYEQYF
TRBJ2-3,TRBV12-3/TRBV12-4,.,many,TGTGCCAGCAGTTTAAATCGCGGCACAGATACGCAGTATTTT,CASSLNRGTDTQYF
TRBJ2-2,TRBV7-2,.,.,TGTGCCAGCAGCTTAGTAGGCGGGGAGCTGTTTTTT,CASSLVGGELFF
TRBJ1-5,TRBV7-8,.,many,TGTGCCAGCAGCTTTGGGGGGTCTCAGCCCCAGCATTTT,CASSFGGSQPQHF
TRBJ2-1,TRBV12-3/TRBV12-4,TRBD2,many,TGTGCCAGCAGCTCCGGGACTAGCGGGAGTTGGCTCTACAATGAGCAGTTCTTC,CASSSGTSGSWLYNEQFF
TRBJ2-2,TRBV15,.,few,TGTGCCACCAGCAGAGATGCATCCGGGGAGCTGTTTTTT,CATSRDASGELFF
TRBJ2-7,TRBV15,TRBD1,many,TGTGCCACCAGCAGAGGGGGACAGGGGCCCACCTACGAGCAGTACTTC,CATSRGGQGPTYEQYF
TRBJ2-2,TRBV24-1,TRBD2,many,TGTGCCACCAGTGATACAAGGACTAGCGGGGGGACCGGGGAGCTGTTTTTT,CATSDTRTSGGTGELFF
TRBJ2-1,TRBV11-2,.,many,TGTGCCAGCAGCTTACGGCGGGACTACAATGAGCAGTTCTTC,CASSLRRDYNEQFF
TRBJ2-7,TRBV2,.,few,TGTGCCAGCAGTGAAGGGAGCCACGAGCAGTACTTC,CASSEGSHEQYF